The entry below describes one TCR beta chain. The antigen is unknown. TCRdb processed the PCR reads anew with MiXCR; each CDR3 protein has one entry. In the table there are about 14,000 distinct CDR3 sequences, 69% of which are singletons. The sample belongs to a study of vaccination and CD4 T cells after COVID-19. Findings and caveats of the study: Convalescent patients were relatively few, and early post-infection timepoints were missing.

This CDR3 is 13 amino acids long. Trimming removed 2 bases from V and 1 base from J, with 3 bases in between. The germline gives CDR1 WNHNN, CDR2 SYGVQD (reference sequence). The source material was CD4+ T cells from blood, sampled after SARS-CoV-2 vaccination. The chain joins TRBV10-1 to TRBJ1-5; D not resolved. This sequence originates from a human donor who had recovered from COVID-19. CDR3 DNA: TGCGCCAGCAGTGAGGGCAGCAATCAGCCCCAGCATTTT. The encoded protein is CASSEGSNQPQHF.